One and the same sample provided the 19 T cell receptor beta chains below, sequenced in a study of blood T cell repertoires in COVID-19. Generated by immunoSEQ multiplex PCR, the TCRdb table keeps only in-frame clones and is missing some. Counted here are over 20,000 clones, around 90% occurring once; the ten biggest clones make up around 6%. The sequencing input was peripheral blood. The receptors were gathered from a human donor in a cohort sampled during active COVID-19.

The rearrangement joins TRBV5-6 to TRBJ1-5; TRBD1 agrees at 7 bases. Germline CDR1 SGHDT, CDR2 YYEEEE. CDR3 length: 16 amino acids. The junction had 7 bases not matched to a gene; V was cut back by 4 bases and J by 0 bases. The CDR3 reads CASSVTGTYSNQPQHF. CDR3 DNA: TGTGCCAGCAGCGTGACAGGGACTTATAGCAATCAGCCCCAGCATTTT. Filled out from reference TRBV5-6 and TRBJ1-5, the complete variable domain reads DAGVTQSPTHLIKTRGQQVTLRCSPKSGHDTVSWYQQALGQGPQFIFQYYEEEERQRGNFPDRFSGHQFPNYSSELNVNALLLGDSALYLCASSVTGTYSNQPQHFGDGTRLSIL.

The chain links TRBV19 to TRBJ1-1; 12 bases align to TRBD1. This CDR3 is 14 amino acids long. V dropped 6 bases and J dropped 6; count of bases not matched to a gene: 5. Germline V gene sequence: CDR1 LNHDA, CDR2 SQIVND (reference sequence). This CDR3 is CASSPGQGASEAFF. The CDR3 coding sequence is TGTGCCAGTAGCCCGGGACAGGGGGCATCTGAAGCTTTCTTT.

V and J are TRBV6-5 and TRBJ2-2; 7 bases fit TRBD1. V was pared by 6 bases and J by 1 base, with 2 bases of the junction left unmatched. The CDR3 totals 14 residues. CDR1 is MNHEY, CDR2 SVGAGI, per germline. CDR3 residues: CASRQGWNTGELFF. In nucleotides, the CDR3 is TGTGCCAGCAGACAGGGGTGGAACACCGGGGAGCTGTTTTTT.

The chain joins TRBV28 to TRBJ1-6; no definite D call. The V and J ends lost 4 bases and 8 bases respectively, with 15 bases between them. The germline gives CDR1 MDHEN, CDR2 SYDVKM. There are 15 residues in the CDR3. The CDR3 DNA reads as TGTGCCAGCAGTTACCCCTCGGAGACCTATTCACCCCTCCACTTT. Translation: CASSYPSETYSPLHF.

This clone was seen more than once but under ten times. V usage is TRBV4-2 and J usage is TRBJ2-5; 7 bases are shared with TRBD2. CDR1 and CDR2 from the germline V gene are LGHNA and YNFKEQ. V trimming: 0 bases; J trimming: 3 bases; junction bases outside the gene matches: 7. The CDR3 consists of 16 residues. Here the CDR3 reads CASSQDLAGVEETQYF. The CDR3 DNA reads as TGTGCCAGCAGCCAAGATCTGGCGGGAGTGGAAGAGACCCAGTACTTC.

The CDR3 bases are TGTGCCAGCAGCTTGGAGAGAGCCGCGACCTACAATGAGCAGTTCTTC. Translating gives CASSLERAATYNEQFF. The V and J genes are TRBV5-4 and TRBJ2-1; no firm D call. CDR1 is SGHNT and CDR2 is YYREEE in the germline V gene (reference sequence). This CDR3 contains 16 residues. V lost 0 bases, J lost 2 bases, and 12 bases lay in between. Filled out from reference TRBV5-4 and TRBJ2-1, the complete variable domain reads ETGVTQSPTHLIKTRGQQVTLRCSSQSGHNTVSWYQQALGQGPQFIFQYYREEENGRGNFPPRFSGLQFPNYSSELNVNALELDDSALYLCASSLERAATYNEQFFGPGTRLTVL.

Points on this clone: At one end, the junction sequence differs from germline, possibly due to a read error. The J gene is TRBJ2-7, the V gene TRBV4-1; weak D call: TRBD2 (5 bases). This CDR3 comprises 16 residues. Germline loops: CDR1 MGHRA, CDR2 YSYEKL. This CDR3 reads CASSEESLAPTYEQYF. The CDR3 DNA reads TGCGCCAGCAGCGAAGAGTCGCTAGCTCCTACCTACGAGCAGTACTTC.

The chain links TRBV9 to TRBJ2-2; D is ambiguous. V lost 3 bases and J 6 bases, leaving 12 bases between the germline ends. CDR1 and CDR2 (germline): SGDLS, YYNGEE. This CDR3 comprises 14 residues. The CDR3 DNA reads TGTGCCAGCAGCGCTCCTTCGGGTTCCGGGGAGCTGTTTTTT. Amino acid sequence: CASSAPSGSGELFF.

The genes are TRBV10-2 and TRBJ2-7, with D possibly matching TRBD1 (5 bases). Germline-derived CDR1 and CDR2 are WSHSY and SAAADI. The V end lost 8 bases, the J end lost 1 base, and 12 bases lay between the germline ends. This CDR3 comprises 13 residues. The CDR3 region has the DNA TGCGCCAGCGGCGACAGCCCGTCCTACGAGCAGTACTTC. Its protein is CASGDSPSYEQYF.

The chain joins TRBV6-1 to TRBJ2-2; D uncertain. The CDR3 loop spans 14 amino acids. Deletions cut 0 bases from V and 6 bases from J, with 8 bases between. From germline, CDR1 is MNHNS and CDR2 SASEGT. CDR3 coding DNA: TGTGCCAGCAGTGAAGCTGTTGAGGCCGGGGAGCTGTTTTTT. This translates into CASSEAVEAGELFF.

The rearrangement links TRBV5-1 to TRBJ1-1, with a tentative D call TRBD1 (5 bases). The CDR3 is 14 residues long. Per germline, CDR1 SGHRS and CDR2 YFSETQ. V was cut by 0 bases and J by 1 base, with 7 bases left in between. This CDR3 is CASSLAGENTEAFF. The CDR3, as DNA: TGCGCCAGCAGCTTGGCGGGGGAGAACACTGAAGCTTTCTTT. Based on the CDR3 plus reference TRBV5-1 and TRBJ1-1, the full variable domain is KAGVTQTPRYLIKTRGQQVTLSCSPISGHRSVSWYQQTPGQGLQFLFEYFSETQRNKGNFPGRFSGRQFSNSRSEMNVSTLELGDSALYLCASSLAGENTEAFFGQGTRLTVV.

The chain is built from TRBV10-3 and TRBJ1-6; TRBD1 agrees at 10 bases. The length of the CDR3 is 13 residues. Looked up from germline, CDR1 is ENHRY and CDR2 is SYGVKD. Losses at the gene ends were 6 bases for V and 15 bases for J; bases not matched to a gene: 8. Here the CDR3 reads CAISETGQGYLHF. CDR3 nucleotide sequence: TGTGCCATCAGCGAAACGGGACAGGGGTACCTCCACTTT.

The chain employs TRBV5-8 and TRBJ1-2; weak D call: TRBD1 (5 bases). V was shortened by 6 bases and J by 0 bases, with 12 bases between the two germline ends. In germline, CDR1 is SGHTS, CDR2 YDEGEE. This CDR3 is 14 amino acids long. CDR3 in DNA: TGTGCCAGCACACCCGGGGGATCTAACTATGGCTACACCTTC. Protein product: CASTPGGSNYGYTF. The entire variable domain, with the rest obtained from reference TRBV5-8 and TRBJ1-2, is as follows: EAGVTQSPTHLIKTRGQQATLRCSPISGHTSVYWYQQALGLGLQFLLWYDEGEERNRGNFPPRFSGRQFPNYSSELNVNALELEDSALYLCASTPGGSNYGYTFGSGTRLTVV.

CDR3 in amino acids: CASSQEKGSGSQYF. Written as DNA, the CDR3 is TGTGCCAGCAGCCAAGAGAAGGGCAGCGGGAGTCAGTATTTT. V gene TRBV3-1 (or the pseudogene TRBV3-2) combines with J gene TRBJ2-3, with TRBD2 matching over 8 bases. The CDR3 runs to 14 residues. V was clipped by 0 bases and J by 12 bases; unmatched bases: 8. CDR1 is LGHDT and CDR2 is YNNKEL in the germline V gene (reference sequence).

The V gene is TRBV5-1, the J gene TRBJ2-7, with 16 positions matching TRBD2. Germline V gene lookup returns CDR1 SGHRS and CDR2 YFSETQ. J was trimmed by 5 bases and V by 4 bases; bases with no gene match: 6. The CDR3 contains 16 residues. Written as DNA, the CDR3 is TGCGCCAGCAGCGTGGGACTAGCGGGAGGGTCGGACGAGCAGTACTTC. Translation: CASSVGLAGGSDEQYF.

The chain carries TRBV24-1 and TRBJ1-5, with no clear D. Germline V gene sequence: CDR1 KGHDR, CDR2 SFDVKD. V gave up 5 bases and J gave up 4 bases, with 11 bases separating them. This CDR3 has 14 residues. Written as DNA, the CDR3 is TGTGCCACCAGTGCGGGGATGGGGAATCAGCCCCAGCATTTT. Its protein product is CATSAGMGNQPQHF.

The gene calls are TRBV4-2 and TRBJ2-6; TRBD1 aligns across 9 bases. Germline V gives CDR1 LGHNA, CDR2 YNFKEQ. The V gene end was trimmed by 0 bases and the J gene end by 0 bases; junction bases not matched to a gene: 3. This CDR3 has 18 amino acids. The CDR3 nucleotides read TGTGCCAGCAGCCAAGATCGGGGACAGGGCTCTGGGGCCAACGTCCTGACTTTC. Amino acids: CASSQDRGQGSGANVLTF.

The chain joins TRBV6-5 to TRBJ1-4; the D is unclear. The germline CDR1 and CDR2 sequences are MNHEY and SVGAGI. The CDR3 length is 13 residues. The V and J ends lost 6 bases and 8 bases respectively, with 13 bases between them. The CDR3 region is CASRLGREEKLFF. DNA of the CDR3: TGTGCCAGCAGACTCGGGAGAGAGGAAAAACTGTTTTTT.

V and J are TRBV11-3 and TRBJ1-1, with 9 nucleotides matching TRBD1. Trimming at V came to 0 bases and at J to 8 bases, leaving 7 bases not matched to a gene. The CDR3 loop spans 15 amino acids. CDR1 is SGHNT and CDR2 is YENEEA in the germline V gene. CDR3 amino acids: CASSLEGQGLKEAFF. The CDR3 DNA sequence: TGTGCCAGCAGCTTAGAGGGACAGGGTCTTAAAGAAGCTTTCTTT.